The 8 T cell receptor beta chains below all came from one sample that was sequenced in a study of blood T cell repertoires in COVID-19. This table comes from immunoSEQ multiplex PCR, and its TCRdb copy is limited to in-frame clones, with some not included. This sample carries around 170,000 clones, 86% of them seen once, and the ten largest clones take about 7.3%. Specimen: peripheral blood. These receptor sequences come from a middle-aged man with active or convalescent COVID-19.

J is TRBJ1-2 and V is TRBV20-1; D is possibly TRBD1 (5 bases). Trimming took off 6 bases at V and 5 bases at J, with 10 bases between the two ends. Germline lookup yields CDR1 DFQATT and CDR2 SNEGSKA (reference sequence). The CDR3 runs to 11 residues. The chain's CDR3 is CSAAGGYGYTF. CDR3 DNA: TGCAGTGCGGCCGGGGGGTATGGCTACACCTTC.

V is TRBV2 and J is TRBJ1-1; D remains ambiguous. In germline, CDR1 is SNHLY, CDR2 FYNNEI. This CDR3 is built from 13 residues. V lost 10 bases to trimming and J lost 3 bases, with 15 bases between them. CDR3: CAILKGRDTEAFF. CDR3 DNA: TGTGCCATCCTAAAAGGGAGGGACACTGAAGCTTTCTTT.

This clone was found once. This chain joins TRBV29-1 and TRBJ2-7, with TRBD1 matching over 10 bases. Trimming at V came to 6 bases and at J to 4 bases, leaving 6 bases not matched to a gene. Germline CDR1 is SQVTM and CDR2 is ANQGSEA. This CDR3 contains 13 residues. The CDR3 nucleotides read TGCAGCGTCGCCGGGACAGGGGATTACGAGCAGTACTTC. Translation gives CSVAGTGDYEQYF.

The rearrangement uses TRBV21-1 and TRBJ2-7; the tabulated D call, TRBD1, remains unverified against the DNA. TRBV21-1 is flagged as a pseudogene. This CDR3 is 14 amino acids long. In DNA, the CDR3 is TGTGCCAGCAGCGGACAGGTTCTCTCCTACGAGCAGTACTTC. As protein: CASSGQVLSYEQYF.

The V call is TRBV7-2, the J call TRBJ2-6, with D possibly matching TRBD1 (5 bases). From germline, CDR1 is SGHTA and CDR2 FQGNSA. The length of the CDR3 is 17 residues. V lost 0 bases and J 1 base, leaving 10 bases between the germline ends. The CDR3 sequence: CASSLASTGSGANVLTF. The CDR3 DNA reads TGTGCCAGCAGCTTAGCGTCTACAGGATCTGGGGCCAACGTCCTGACTTTC.

The V and J genes are TRBV4-1 and TRBJ2-2, with 10 bases aligning to TRBD2. This CDR3 has 16 residues. Per the germline V gene, CDR1 is MGHRA and CDR2 is YSYEKL. The V and J ends lost 3 bases and 1 base, in that order; junction bases with no gene match: 2. The CDR3 DNA reads as TGCGCCAGCAGCCACAGGACTAGCGGGAACACCGGGGAGCTGTTTTTT. Translating gives CASSHRTSGNTGELFF.

V gene TRBV7-9 combines with J gene TRBJ2-6; tentatively, D is TRBD2 (6 bases). Germline assignment: CDR1 SEHNR and CDR2 FQNEAQ (reference sequence). The V end was cut by 6 bases, the J end by 0 bases, with 21 bases between. There are 19 residues in the CDR3. As DNA, the CDR3 is TGTGCCAGCAGGCCACCTTTTGGGGACTCGATCTCTGGGGCCAACGTCCTGACTTTC. It translates to CASRPPFGDSISGANVLTF. Full variable domain (outside the CDR3, taken from reference TRBV7-9 and TRBJ2-6): DTGVSQNPRHKITKRGQNVTFRCDPISEHNRLYWYRQTLGQGPEFLTYFQNEAQLEKSRLLSDRFSAERPKGSFSTLEIQRTEQGDSAMYLCASRPPFGDSISGANVLTFGAGSRLTVL.

This chain joins TRBV10-3 and TRBJ2-2, with 8 bases that match TRBD1. The CDR3 has 14 amino acids. The germline V gene has CDR1 ENHRY and CDR2 SYGVKD. With V trimmed by 7 bases and J by 7 bases, 8 bases remained unmatched. The CDR3 spells CAINPGGAGGELFF. CDR3 nucleotides: TGTGCCATCAATCCAGGGGGCGCGGGCGGGGAGCTGTTTTTT.